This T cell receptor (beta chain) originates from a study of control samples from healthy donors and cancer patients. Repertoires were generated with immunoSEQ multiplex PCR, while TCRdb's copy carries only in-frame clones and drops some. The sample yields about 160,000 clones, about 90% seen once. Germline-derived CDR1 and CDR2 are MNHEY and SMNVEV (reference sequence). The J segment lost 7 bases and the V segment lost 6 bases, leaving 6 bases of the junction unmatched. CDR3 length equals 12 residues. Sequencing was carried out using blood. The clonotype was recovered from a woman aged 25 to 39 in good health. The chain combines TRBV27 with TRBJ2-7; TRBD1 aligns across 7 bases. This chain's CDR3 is CASRTGALEQYF. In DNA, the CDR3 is TGTGCCAGCAGAACAGGGGCCCTGGAGCAGTACTTC.